This TCR beta chain stems from a study of blood T cell repertoires in COVID-19. Across the whole study: The samples span acute and convalescent COVID-19 from the United States, Italy and Spain.

Recruits, aged about 18 to 95 years, lived in roughly 22 US areas. Two negative PCRs, clearance, or symptom resolution were required of recovered Cohort 3 donors. This CDR3 is built from 15 residues. V lost 8 bases and J lost 2; bases outside the gene matches: 8. Looked up from germline, CDR1 is SNHLY and CDR2 is FYNNEI. TCRdb's copy holds only in-frame clones and misses some; the assay was immunoSEQ multiplex PCR. The sample has hundreds of thousands of clones, over 75% seen once. This TCR came from a woman between 35 and 50 years old who had recovered from COVID-19. The V and J genes are TRBV2 and TRBJ1-5; 8 bases agree with TRBD1. The sequenced material came from PBMCs or T cells enriched from blood (not recorded which). CDR3 region: CASGTDRGRNQPQHF. The CDR3, as DNA: TGTGCCAGCGGGACCGACAGGGGCCGCAATCAGCCCCAGCATTTT. The complete variable domain, with remaining parts taken from reference TRBV2 and TRBJ1-5, reads EPEVTQTPSHQVTQMGQEVILRCVPISNHLYFYWYRQILGQKVEFLVSFYNNEISEKSEIFDDQFSVERPDGSNFTLKIRSTKLEDSAMYFCASGTDRGRNQPQHFGDGTRLSIL.